This is a list of T cell receptor beta chains from one sample in a study of OX40 agonist ivuxolimab in advanced cancers. Repertoires were generated with immunoSEQ multiplex PCR, while TCRdb's copy carries only in-frame clones and drops some. The sample yields 80,000 or so clones, about 86% seen once. Sequenced material: CD4+ or CD8+ T cells sorted from blood, taken in a trial of the OX40 agonist ivuxolimab. These receptors came from an adult with an advanced solid tumor such as melanoma, head and neck, liver or kidney cancer. Each CDR3 is given with its conserved first and last residue. The D gene is left open where the match is weak. Clone size is shown for a subset of rows, as once, few, many or a class of expanded clone.

d_gene	v_gene	abundance	j_gene	CDR3nt	CDR3aa
TRBD2	TRBV5-1	NA	TRBJ2-7	TGCGCCAGCAGAGGGCAGCGGGACTCTATCCCCTTCTCCTACGAGCAGTACTTC	CASRGQRDSIPFSYEQYF
TRBD1	TRBV19	NA	TRBJ2-1	TGTGCCAGTAGTCCTCGGGACAGGATTTCCACGAATGAGCAGTTCTTC	CASSPRDRISTNEQFF
NA	TRBV4-1	NA	TRBJ2-7	TGCGCCAGCAGTCCAAGAGAACAGACCCCCCACGAGCAGTACTTC	CASSPREQTPHEQYF
TRBD1	TRBV10-2	NA	TRBJ2-1	TGCGCCAGCAGCGGACAGGCGAGCTCCTACAATGAGCAGTTCTTC	CASSGQASSYNEQFF
TRBD1	TRBV4-1	NA	TRBJ1-2	TGCGCCAGCAGCCAAGAAGGACAGGGGGTAAGAGGCTACACCTTC	CASSQEGQGVRGYTF
NA	TRBV9	few	TRBJ2-2	TGTGCCAGCAGCGCCTTCATCGGGACGGCAAACACCGGGGAGCTGTTTTTT	CASSAFIGTANTGELFF
TRBD2	TRBV27	NA	TRBJ2-1	TGTGCCAGCAGCTCGTTGGGGGGAGCGGGAGTTGACAATGAGCAGTTCTTC	CASSSLGGAGVDNEQFF
NA	TRBV5-1	NA	TRBJ2-2	TGCGCCAGCAGCTTGCTAGCCGCGAACACCGGGGAGCTGTTTTTT	CASSLLAANTGELFF
TRBD1	TRBV5-6	NA	TRBJ1-6	TGTGCCAGCAACCACCGGACAGGGACATTAAATTCACCCCTCCACTTT	CASNHRTGTLNSPLHF
NA	TRBV11-1	NA	TRBJ2-2	TGTGCCAGCAGCTTAGTCAGGGGCACCGGGGAGCTGTTTTTT	CASSLVRGTGELFF
TRBD2	TRBV5-4	NA	TRBJ2-5	TGTGCCAGCAGCTCGGGGACTAGCGGGAGCGAAGAGACCCAGTACTTC	CASSSGTSGSEETQYF
TRBD2	TRBV15	once	TRBJ2-3	TGTGCCACCAGCAGGGGGGGGACAGATACGCAGTATTTT	CATSRGGTDTQYF
TRBD1	TRBV9	few	TRBJ1-2	TGTGCCAGCAGCGTAGCCGAAACAGGGGACTATGGCTACACCTTC	CASSVAETGDYGYTF
NA	TRBV15	NA	TRBJ2-7	TGTGCCACCAGCAGAGCCAGCGAGTTCTACGAGCAGTACTTC	CATSRASEFYEQYF
TRBD1	TRBV9	NA	TRBJ2-7	TGTGCCAGCAGCCCCCGGACAGGGTGGTCCTACGAGCAGTACTTC	CASSPRTGWSYEQYF
NA	TRBV7-9	NA	TRBJ1-5	TGTGCCAGCAGCTACACGACTGGTAGGAGTCAGCCCCAGCATTTT	CASSYTTGRSQPQHF
NA	TRBV18	NA	TRBJ1-1	TGTGCCAGCTCACAATATGACAAAAACACTGAAGCTTTCTTT	CASSQYDKNTEAFF
NA	TRBV30	NA	TRBJ1-1	TGTGCCTGGACCCACAGGCGGGAGGAGAACACTGAAGCTTTCTTT	CAWTHRREENTEAFF
TRBD1	TRBV29-1	NA	TRBJ1-4	TGCAGCGCTTCCACAGGGGCGAATGAAAAACTGTTTTTT	CSASTGANEKLFF
TRBD2	TRBV6-6	NA	TRBJ2-1	TGTGCCAGCAGCCGCACTAGCGGATACAATGAGCAGTTCTTC	CASSRTSGYNEQFF
NA	TRBV7-2	NA	TRBJ2-1	TGTGCCAGCAGCATCAGGAGGACGGGCTACAATGAGCAGTTCTTC	CASSIRRTGYNEQFF
TRBD1	TRBV5-1	NA	TRBJ2-2	TGCGCCAGCAGCCCCAGGACAGGGTTGGGAACCGGGGAGCTGTTTTTT	CASSPRTGLGTGELFF
NA	TRBV7-7	NA	TRBJ2-5	TGTGCCAGCAGCTTAGTGTTGGGGGGGCGGCCCGAAGAGACCCAGTACTTC	CASSLVLGGRPEETQYF
TRBD2	TRBV7-3	NA	TRBJ2-3	TGTGCCAGCAGCTCCTCCGGGACTAGCTGGGCAGATACGCAGTATTTT	CASSSSGTSWADTQYF
NA	TRBV18	NA	TRBJ2-1	TGTGCCAGCTCACCCCGGGATGAGCAGTTCTTC	CASSPRDEQFF
NA	TRBV30	NA	TRBJ2-3	TGTGCCTGGAGTGTACTTCGGGGGTTAGGCACAGATACGCAGTATTTT	CAWSVLRGLGTDTQYF
NA	TRBV14	few	TRBJ2-1	TGTGCCAGCAGTCGAACCTCAGGGGGGGCAAGGAATGAGCAGTTCTTC	CASSRTSGGARNEQFF
TRBD2	TRBV9	NA	TRBJ2-1	TGTGCCAGCAGCGCTCTTGGGACTAGCAATGAGCAGTTCTTC	CASSALGTSNEQFF
NA	TRBV6-1	NA	TRBJ1-1	TGTGCCAGCAGTGAAAAAACAGACGGTTACACTGAAGCTTTCTTT	CASSEKTDGYTEAFF
TRBD2	TRBV18	NA	TRBJ2-5	TGTGCCAGCTCACCCCCTGGCGGGGGGGCAGGGGAGACCCAGTACTTC	CASSPPGGGAGETQYF
TRBD2	TRBV7-3	NA	TRBJ2-1	TGTGCCAGCAGCCACGGGGGGAGGTACAATGAGCAGTTCTTC	CASSHGGRYNEQFF
TRBD1	TRBV2	NA	TRBJ1-5	TGTGCCAGCAGCCAAGGACAGGGCCGCAATCAGCCCCAGCATTTT	CASSQGQGRNQPQHF
TRBD1	TRBV9	NA	TRBJ2-7	TGTGCCAGCAGCGTAGACTACAGGGGGGTCGAGCAGTACTTC	CASSVDYRGVEQYF
NA	TRBV21-1	NA	TRBJ1-5	TGTGCCAGCAGCAGGCACAGCAATCAGCCCCAGCATTTT	CASSRHSNQPQHF
NA	TRBV21-1	NA	TRBJ2-2	TGTGCCAGCAGCTGTGGCGGGAGGGCCAACACCGGGGAGCTGTTTTTT	CASSCGGRANTGELFF
NA	TRBV28	NA	TRBJ2-7	TGTGCCAGCAGTTCTTCTCTTTACTATACCTACGAGCAGTACTTC	CASSSSLYYTYEQYF
NA	TRBV28	once	TRBJ2-5	TGTGCCAGCAGACGGGGGCGAGGGCAAGAGACCCAGTACTTC	CASRRGRGQETQYF
NA	TRBV11-2	NA	TRBJ1-2	TGTGCCAGCAGCTTAGACTGGGGAGGCCAGGCATACTTCTATGGCTACACCTTC	CASSLDWGGQAYFYGYTF
NA	TRBV14	NA	TRBJ1-1	TGTGCCAGCTTAAGTGGTGAAGCTTTCTTT	CASLSGEAFF
NA	TRBV7-8	NA	TRBJ1-6	TGTGCCAGCAGCTTAGGGGAGAGCTCACCCCTCCACTTT	CASSLGESSPLHF
TRBD2	TRBV30	few	TRBJ2-5	TGTGCCTGGAGTTCGGGCGGGAGACCGGGGGAGACCCAGTACTTC	CAWSSGGRPGETQYF
NA	TRBV11-2	few	TRBJ2-5	TGTGCCAGCCGAGAGGGGGAGACCCAGTACTTC	CASREGETQYF
NA	TRBV6-1	NA	TRBJ1-3	TGTGCCAGCGGGGGTGGTGGGACTGGAAACACCATATATTTT	CASGGGGTGNTIYF
TRBD2	TRBV5-1	once	TRBJ2-3	TGCGCCAGCAGCTTGGAGAGCGGGGGGGCCAGGTCCACGCAGTATTTT	CASSLESGGARSTQYF
TRBD2	TRBV2	NA	TRBJ2-5	TGTGCCAGCCGGCTAGCGGCAGAGACCCAGTACTTC	CASRLAAETQYF
NA	TRBV30	NA	TRBJ1-2	TGTGCCTGGAGAGGAGCTAACTATGGCTACACCTTC	CAWRGANYGYTF
NA	TRBV19	NA	TRBJ1-2	TGTGCCAGCATTCCTACAGACCGAGCCCACTACCGTGGCTACACCTTC	CASIPTDRAHYRGYTF
NA	TRBV30	NA	TRBJ1-2	TGTGCCTGGAGTGTACGATCGGCAGCTGATAGGGTTCTCTATGGCTACACCTTC	CAWSVRSAADRVLYGYTF
TRBD1	TRBV7-2	NA	TRBJ2-7	TGTGCCAGCAACCTCGCACAGGGGTACGAGCAGTACTTC	CASNLAQGYEQYF
NA	TRBV6-1	few	TRBJ1-6	TGTGCCAGCAGTGTTGGGACCGCCAATTCACCCCTCCACTTT	CASSVGTANSPLHF
NA	TRBV15	NA	TRBJ2-7	TGTGCCACCAGCAGAGATAAGGGTCCCTACGAGCAGTACTTC	CATSRDKGPYEQYF
NA	TRBV2	NA	TRBJ1-5	TGTGCCAGCAGTACCCGGACAGCTAATCAGCCCCAGCATTTT	CASSTRTANQPQHF
NA	TRBV13	NA	TRBJ2-5	TGTGCCAGCAGCTTAGGCGGGAGCGGTGAGACCCAGTACTTC	CASSLGGSGETQYF
TRBD1	TRBV27	NA	TRBJ2-1	TGTGCCAGCAGTACCAGACAGGGGGCTAGCAATGAGCAGTTCTTC	CASSTRQGASNEQFF
NA	TRBV27	NA	TRBJ2-1	TGTGCCAGCAGTTGGGGGGTTGGACAGACATACAATGAGCAGTTCTTC	CASSWGVGQTYNEQFF
TRBD1	TRBV7-2	NA	TRBJ1-3	TGTGCCAGCAGCTTAGATGGGACAGGATTCGACTCTGGAAACACCATATATTTT	CASSLDGTGFDSGNTIYF
NA	TRBV10-1	NA	TRBJ2-3	TGCGCCAGCAGTCCAAGACAAGGGGGATCAGATACGCAGTATTTT	CASSPRQGGSDTQYF